This TCR beta chain was found in a study of blood T cell repertoires in COVID-19. Some clones are missing from TCRdb's copy, which holds only in-frame ones; the method was immunoSEQ multiplex PCR. Among hundreds of thousands of clones, approximately 89% were seen once, and the ten largest hold about 2.3%. Germline CDR1 MDHEN, CDR2 SYDVKM. Trimming removed 5 bases at V and 9 bases at J, with 17 bases between. This CDR3 has 14 residues. Sequencing was performed on peripheral blood. This TCR derives from a woman in her sixties or seventies with COVID-19, enrolled during active disease. This chain joins TRBV28 and TRBJ2-1; D gene uncertain. DNA for the CDR3: TGTGCCAGCAGTCCCCTTTGGGCAGCCGGTGAGCAGTTCTTC. It specifies CASSPLWAAGEQFF.